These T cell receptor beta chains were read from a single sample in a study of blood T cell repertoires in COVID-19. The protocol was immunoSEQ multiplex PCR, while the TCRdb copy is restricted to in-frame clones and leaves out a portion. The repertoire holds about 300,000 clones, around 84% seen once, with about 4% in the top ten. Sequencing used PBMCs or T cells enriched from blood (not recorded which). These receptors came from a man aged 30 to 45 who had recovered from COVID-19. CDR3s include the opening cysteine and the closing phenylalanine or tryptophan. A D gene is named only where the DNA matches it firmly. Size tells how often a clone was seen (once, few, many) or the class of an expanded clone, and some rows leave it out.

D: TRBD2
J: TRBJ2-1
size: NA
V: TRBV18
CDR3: CASSSTPTSASSYNEQFF
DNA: TGTGCCAGCTCATCCACGCCTACTAGCGCGAGCTCCTACAATGAGCAGTTCTTC

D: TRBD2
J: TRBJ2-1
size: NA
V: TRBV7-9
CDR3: CASSLKAGEGNEQFF
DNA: TGTGCCAGCAGCTTAAAAGCGGGGGAGGGAAATGAGCAGTTCTTC

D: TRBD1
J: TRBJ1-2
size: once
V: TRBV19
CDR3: CASRSSRDRFNNYGYTF
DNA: TGTGCCAGTAGGTCGTCCCGGGACAGGTTCAATAACTATGGCTACACCTTC

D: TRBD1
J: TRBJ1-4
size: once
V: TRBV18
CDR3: CASSSQGAANEKLFF
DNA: TGTGCCAGCTCATCGCAGGGGGCGGCTAATGAAAAACTGTTTTTT

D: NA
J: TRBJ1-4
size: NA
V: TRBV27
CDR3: CASTDSLQNEKLFF
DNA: TGTGCCAGCACGGACAGCCTCCAGAATGAAAAACTGTTTTTT

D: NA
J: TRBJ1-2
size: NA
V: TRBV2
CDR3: CASKEGTNYGYTF
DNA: TGTGCCAGCAAGGAGGGGACTAACTATGGCTACACCTTC

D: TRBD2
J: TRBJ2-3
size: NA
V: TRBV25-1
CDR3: CASSDRREGRDTQYF
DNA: TGTGCCAGCAGTGATCGACGGGAGGGCCGAGATACGCAGTATTTT

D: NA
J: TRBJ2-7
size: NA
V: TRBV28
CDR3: CASTPSGLLSYEQYF
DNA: TGTGCCAGCACTCCGTCAGGGTTACTGTCGTACGAGCAGTACTTC

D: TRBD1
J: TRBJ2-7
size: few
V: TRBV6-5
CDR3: CASRLNPTGGYEQYF
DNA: TGTGCCAGCAGACTCAATCCGACAGGGGGGTACGAGCAGTACTTC

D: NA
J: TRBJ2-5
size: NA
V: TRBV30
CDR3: CAWSGGREPLGETQYF
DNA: TGTGCCTGGAGCGGCGGACGGGAACCCCTCGGGGAGACCCAGTACTTC

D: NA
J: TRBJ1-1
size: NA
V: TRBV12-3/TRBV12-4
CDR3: CASTPRNTEAFF
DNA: TGTGCCAGCACCCCGAGGAACACTGAAGCTTTCTTT

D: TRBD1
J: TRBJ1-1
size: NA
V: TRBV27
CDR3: CASSVTSGGTEAFF
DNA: TGTGCCAGCAGTGTAACATCAGGGGGCACTGAAGCTTTCTTT

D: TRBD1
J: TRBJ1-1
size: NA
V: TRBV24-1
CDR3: CAAGTATEAFF
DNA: TGTGCCGCCGGGACAGCCACTGAAGCTTTCTTT

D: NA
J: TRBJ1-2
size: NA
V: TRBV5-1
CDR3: CASSLVFSQSDYGYTF
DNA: TGCGCCAGCAGCTTGGTCTTTTCGCAGTCCGACTATGGCTACACCTTC

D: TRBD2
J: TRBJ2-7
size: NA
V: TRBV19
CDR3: CASSRGTSGILGEQYF
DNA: TGTGCCAGTAGTAGAGGGACTAGCGGGATCTTAGGCGAGCAGTACTTC

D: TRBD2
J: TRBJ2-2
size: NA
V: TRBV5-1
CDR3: CASSLLAGGTGELFF
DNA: TGCGCCAGCAGCCTACTAGCGGGAGGAACCGGGGAGCTGTTTTTT

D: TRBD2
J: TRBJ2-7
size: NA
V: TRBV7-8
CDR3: CASSRWTSGRQLSYEQYF
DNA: TGTGCCAGCAGCCGATGGACTAGCGGGAGACAACTTTCCTACGAGCAGTACTTC

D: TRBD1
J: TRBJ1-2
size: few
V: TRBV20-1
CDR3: CSATGQFRYTF
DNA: TGCAGTGCCACGGGACAGTTCCGCTACACCTTC

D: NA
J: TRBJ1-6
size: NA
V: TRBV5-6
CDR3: CASSFSSSPLHF
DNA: TGTGCCAGCAGCTTCTCGAGTTCACCCCTCCACTTT

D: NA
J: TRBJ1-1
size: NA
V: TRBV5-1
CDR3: CASSLELAANTEAFF
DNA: TGCGCCAGCAGCTTGGAGTTAGCAGCGAACACTGAAGCTTTCTTT

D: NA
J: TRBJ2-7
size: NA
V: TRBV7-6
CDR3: CASSTMETALYEQYF
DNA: TGTGCCAGCAGCACCATGGAGACAGCCCTTTACGAGCAGTACTTC